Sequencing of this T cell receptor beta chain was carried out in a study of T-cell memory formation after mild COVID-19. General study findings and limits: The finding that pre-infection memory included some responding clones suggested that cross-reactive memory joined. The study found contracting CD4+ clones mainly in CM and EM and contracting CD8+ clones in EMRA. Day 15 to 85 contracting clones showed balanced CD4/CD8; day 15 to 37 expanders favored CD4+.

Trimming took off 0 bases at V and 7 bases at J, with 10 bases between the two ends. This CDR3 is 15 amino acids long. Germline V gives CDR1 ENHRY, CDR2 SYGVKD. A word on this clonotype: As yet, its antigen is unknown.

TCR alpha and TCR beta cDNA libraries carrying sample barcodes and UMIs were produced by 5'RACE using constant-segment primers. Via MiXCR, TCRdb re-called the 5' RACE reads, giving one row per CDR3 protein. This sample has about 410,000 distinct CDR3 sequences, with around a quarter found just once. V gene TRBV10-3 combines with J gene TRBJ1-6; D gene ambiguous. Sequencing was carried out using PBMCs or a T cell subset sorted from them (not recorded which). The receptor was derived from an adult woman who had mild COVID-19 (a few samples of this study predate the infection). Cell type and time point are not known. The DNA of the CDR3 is TGTGCCATCAGTGAGTCGGACGGGATGAATTCACCCCTCCACTTT. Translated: CAISESDGMNSPLHF.